The 20 T cell receptor beta chains below all came from one sample that was sequenced in a study of T cells in Graves' hyperthyroidism and ophthalmopathy. It was RNA transcripts that yielded the amplified TCR beta CDR3 regions. First-round RT-PCR targeting the TCR CDR3 was performed with the HTBI primer set. From the multiplex PCR reads, TCRdb called clonotypes with MiXCR, one entry per CDR3 protein. Here the sample spans some 370,000 distinct CDR3 sequences, more than 13% being singletons. The sequencing sample was made of blood. The origin of the receptors is a man aged 45-65 years with Graves' ophthalmopathy.

This clonotype was counted at least ten times. The V and J genes are TRBV6-1 and TRBJ2-5; 8 bases are shared with TRBD2. CDR1 and CDR2 (germline): MNHNS, SASEGT. The CDR3 loop spans 15 amino acids. With 5 bases clipped from V and 4 bases from J, the junction kept 9 bases outside the gene matches. The CDR3 coding sequence is TGTGCCAGCAGTTATGATTTAGCGGGATCAGAGACCCAGTACTTC. This sequence encodes CASSYDLAGSETQYF.

There are many counts of this clonotype. The genes are TRBV12-3 or TRBV12-4 and TRBJ2-5; the match to TRBD1 covers 8 bases. V dropped 6 bases and J dropped 5; count of bases not matched to a gene: 14. The CDR3 has 16 residues. The CDR3 nucleotides read TGTGCCAGCAGCCTCATCCCCGGGACAGGAGAGGAGACCCAGTACTTC. Translation: CASSLIPGTGEETQYF.

This clonotype was found many times. The chain is built from TRBV18 and TRBJ1-4; D is undetermined. The ends were cut back, 1 base at V and 5 bases at J, with 8 bases in the middle. The CDR3 runs 14 residues. From germline, CDR1 is KGHSH and CDR2 LQKENI. The CDR3 is CASSPRAENEKLFF. Here the CDR3 DNA reads TGTGCCAGCTCACCACGGGCCGAAAATGAAAAACTGTTTTTT. Full variable domain (missing parts from reference TRBV18 and TRBJ1-4): NAGVMQNPRHLVRRRGQEARLRCSPMKGHSHVYWYRQLPEEGLKFMVYLQKENIIDESGMPKERFSAEFPKEGPSILRIQQVVRGDSAAYFCASSPRAENEKLFFGSGTQLSVL.

This clonotype was detected ten times or more. The chain is built from TRBV7-6 and TRBJ2-1, with no clear D. CDR3 length equals 13 residues. Germline V gene sequence: CDR1 SGHVS, CDR2 FNYEAQ. V was cut by 1 base and J by 8 bases, with 9 bases left in between. The CDR3 protein is CASSLVVGDEQFF. CDR3 DNA: TGTGCCAGCAGCTTAGTTGTGGGCGATGAGCAGTTCTTC.

The chain links TRBV4-1 to TRBJ2-7, with D unresolved. Germline CDR1 reads MGHRA; CDR2 reads YSYEKL. The ends were cut back, 5 bases at V and 3 bases at J, with 14 bases in the middle. This CDR3 is 14 amino acids long. As DNA, the CDR3 is TGCGCCAGCAGCTTAGGTGGCTTCGACTACGAGCAGTACTTC. Protein: CASSLGGFDYEQYF.

This clonotype appeared a few times. The chain joins TRBV15 to TRBJ2-1, with D uncertain. Trimming cost V 0 bases and J 10 bases, with 13 bases left between them. CDR3 length: 14 residues. Germline CDR1 is LNHNV and CDR2 is YYDKDF (reference sequence). CDR3 region: CATSRDRDSLEQFF. CDR3 DNA: TGTGCCACCAGCAGAGATAGGGATAGTCTGGAGCAGTTCTTC.

This clonotype has at least ten counts. V usage is TRBV5-1 and J usage is TRBJ1-4; D possibly corresponds to TRBD1 (6 bases). Between the trimmed V and J ends, which lost 3 bases and 5 bases, there was a span of 14 bases. Germline V gene sequence: CDR1 SGHRS, CDR2 YFSETQ. The CDR3 has 15 residues. CDR3 coding DNA: TGCGCCAGCAGCTCCTCCGACAGGAAAAATGAAAAACTGTTTTTT. Translating it yields CASSSSDRKNEKLFF.

As to this clonotype: Since a much larger clone is just one base distant, this may be a read error. The chain carries TRBV24-1 and TRBJ2-3; TRBD1 agrees at 8 bases. V dropped 2 bases and J dropped 2; count of bases not matched to a gene: 8. The CDR3 has 17 amino acids. Germline CDR1 KGHDR, CDR2 SFDVKD. CDR3 in amino acids: CATSDSPGRGPTDTQYF. In nucleotides, the CDR3 is TGTGCCACCAGTGATTCTCCTGGCAGGGGGCCCACAGATACGCAGTATTTT.

A few counts support this clonotype. The rearrangement joins TRBV5-1 to TRBJ2-1; 11 bases fit TRBD2. With V trimmed by 7 bases and J by 12 bases, 15 bases remained unmatched. The germline gives CDR1 SGHRS, CDR2 YFSETQ. The CDR3 has 15 amino acids. The DNA for the CDR3 is TGCGCCAGCTCTGATAGCGGGAGGGCCCAAAGGGGGCAGTTCTTC. This gives the protein CASSDSGRAQRGQFF. Looking up the rest from reference TRBV5-1 and TRBJ2-1 gives the full variable domain: KAGVTQTPRYLIKTRGQQVTLSCSPISGHRSVSWYQQTPGQGLQFLFEYFSETQRNKGNFPGRFSGRQFSNSRSEMNVSTLELGDSALYLCASSDSGRAQRGQFFGPGTRLTVL.

This chain joins TRBV19 and TRBJ1-3; no clear D gene. Deletions cut 7 bases from V and 0 bases from J, with 10 bases between. This CDR3 has 14 amino acids. Germline V gene lookup returns CDR1 LNHDA and CDR2 SQIVND (reference sequence). The CDR3 loop reads CASKTAGSGNTIYF. In DNA, the CDR3 is TGTGCCAGTAAGACGGCGGGCTCTGGAAACACCATATATTTT.

This clonotype was seen repeatedly, ten times or more. This chain connects TRBV20-1 to TRBJ2-7; D uncertain. V was shortened by 2 bases and J by 5 bases, with 10 bases between the two germline ends. Germline loops: CDR1 DFQATT, CDR2 SNEGSKA (reference sequence). This CDR3 has 12 amino acids. The CDR3 sequence is CSARYMGNEQYF. The CDR3 bases are TGCAGTGCTAGATATATGGGAAACGAGCAGTACTTC.

This clonotype was counted once. This rearrangement joins TRBV2 to TRBJ2-7; D is possibly TRBD1 (6 bases). Germline V gene lookup returns CDR1 SNHLY and CDR2 FYNNEI. The CDR3 loop spans 14 amino acids. V was shortened by 6 bases and J by 7 bases, with 19 bases between the two germline ends. In DNA, the CDR3 is TGTGCCAGCAGAAAAACCGGGACAATTAGTGAGCAGTACTTC. Protein product: CASRKTGTISEQYF.

This clonotype was picked up a small number of times. The chain uses TRBV29-1 and TRBJ2-5; TRBD2 agrees at 8 bases. The CDR3 runs 15 residues. Trimming cost V 8 bases and J 4 bases; bases outside gene matches: 15. Germline CDR1 reads SQVTM; CDR2 reads ANQGSEA. CDR3 region: CSLSLAGPVRETQYF. CDR3 DNA sequence: TGCAGCTTATCCTTAGCGGGACCCGTGAGAGAGACCCAGTACTTC.

This sequence joins TRBV6-1 and TRBJ2-7, with 7 bases matching TRBD1. CDR3 length equals 15 residues. The V segment lost 8 bases and the J segment 6 bases; nucleotides outside the gene matches: 16. Germline CDR1 and CDR2: MNHNS and SASEGT. The CDR3: CASHIDRVGASEQYF. CDR3 nucleotide sequence: TGTGCCAGCCATATCGACAGGGTAGGTGCGAGCGAGCAGTACTTC.

This clonotype was counted many times. V is TRBV11-2 and J is TRBJ2-1; 11 bases are shared with TRBD2. There are 15 residues in the CDR3. Germline V gives CDR1 SGHAT, CDR2 FQNNGV. V shed 5 bases, J shed 8 bases, and the junction held 8 bases outside the gene matches. This CDR3 is CASSPTSGSSYEQFF. CDR3 bases: TGTGCCAGCAGCCCTACTAGCGGGAGTTCCTATGAGCAGTTCTTC.

The sample holds a few counts of this clonotype. The CDR3 nucleotides read TGTGCCAGCAGCTTCGGACTAGCGGGAGCTAGCGTCGAGCAGTACTTC. Its translation is CASSFGLAGASVEQYF. The genes are TRBV11-3 and TRBJ2-7, with 13 bases lining up with TRBD2. This CDR3 has 16 residues. V gave up 3 bases and J gave up 6 bases; unmatched junction bases: 8. Germline loops: CDR1 SGHNT, CDR2 YENEEA.

The chain links TRBV28 to TRBJ1-3; D not certain. Germline CDR1 MDHEN, CDR2 SYDVKM. V shed 7 bases and J shed 4 bases, with 8 bases lying between them. The CDR3 is 12 residues long. The CDR3 nucleotides read TGTGCCAGCAATCTCGCCGGAAACACCATATATTTT. Translation gives CASNLAGNTIYF.

This clonotype was observed a few times. This chain joins TRBV10-3 and TRBJ2-1; TRBD2 agrees at 11 bases. V shed 3 bases, J shed 3 bases, and the junction held 7 bases outside the gene matches. Germline CDR1 reads ENHRY; CDR2 reads SYGVKD. CDR3 size: 17 residues. CDR3: CAISDTSGRILYNEQFF. CDR3 nucleotides: TGTGCCATCAGTGATACTAGCGGGAGAATCCTCTACAATGAGCAGTTCTTC.

A note on this clonotype: This could be a read error, since a much larger clone is one nucleotide away. The genes are TRBV7-9 and TRBJ1-5; possibly TRBD1 for D (6 bases). V shed 10 bases and J shed 0 bases, with 7 bases lying between them. Germline V gives CDR1 SEHNR, CDR2 FQNEAQ (reference sequence). The CDR3 consists of 12 residues. The CDR3 DNA follows: TGTGCCAACAGGGTTAGCAATCAGCCCCAGCATTTT. It is translated as CANRVSNQPQHF.

On this clonotype itself: This may stem from a read error, because a much larger clone lies one nucleotide away. V usage is TRBV6-1 and J usage is TRBJ2-1; 7 nucleotides agree with TRBD2. This CDR3 is built from 14 residues. With V trimmed by 7 bases and J by 3 bases, 6 bases remained unmatched. The germline CDR1 and CDR2 sequences are MNHNS and SASEGT. The CDR3 coding sequence is TGTGCCAGCAAGAGACTAGCAGGCTACAATGAGCAGTTCTTC. Translating it yields CASKRLAGYNEQFF.